This T cell receptor (beta chain) is drawn from a study of cytomegalovirus exposure and HLA in healthy donors. The study, taken as a whole, reports: Prior analysis indicated that the majority of TCR beta V segments exhibited productivity approximately 90% or approximately 30% of the time.

The PCR contained 60 Vbeta and 13 Jbeta primers. TCRdb keeps only in-frame clones here, not all; method: immunoSEQ multiplex PCR. The profile shows about 80,000 clones, 65% to 70% of them singletons. This CDR3 contains 14 residues. CDR1 and CDR2 (germline): LNHDA, SQIVND (reference sequence). J lost 2 bases, V lost 5 bases, and 5 bases had no gene match. This clone was counted between two and nine times. Its antigen is still unknown. The sequenced sample was PBMCs. V is TRBV19 and J is TRBJ1-2; 7 nucleotides agree with TRBD1. This receptor was identified in a woman aged 45-59 years in good health and CMV-seropositive. The CDR3 DNA follows: TGTGCCAGTAGTCCCCCGGACAGGAACTATGGCTACACCTTC. Its translation is CASSPPDRNYGYTF. The full variable domain, rest sourced from reference TRBV19 and TRBJ1-2, is DGGITQSPKYLFRKEGQNVTLSCEQNLNHDAMYWYRQDPGQGLRLIYYSQIVNDFQKGDIAEGYSVSREKKESFPLTVTSAQKNPTAFYLCASSPPDRNYGYTFGSGTRLTVV.